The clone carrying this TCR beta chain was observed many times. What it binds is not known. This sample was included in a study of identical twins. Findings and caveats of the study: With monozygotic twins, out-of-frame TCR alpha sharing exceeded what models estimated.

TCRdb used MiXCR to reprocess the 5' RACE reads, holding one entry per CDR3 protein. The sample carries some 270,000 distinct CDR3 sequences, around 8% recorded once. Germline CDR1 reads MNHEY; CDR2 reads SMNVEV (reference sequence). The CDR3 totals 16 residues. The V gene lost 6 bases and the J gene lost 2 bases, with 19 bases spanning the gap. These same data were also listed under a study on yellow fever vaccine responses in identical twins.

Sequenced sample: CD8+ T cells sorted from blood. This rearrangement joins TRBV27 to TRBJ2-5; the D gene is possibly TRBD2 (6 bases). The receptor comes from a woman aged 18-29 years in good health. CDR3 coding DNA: TGTGCCAGCAGGGGCCCCCCAGGAGGGGCACAAGAGACCCAGTACTTC. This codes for CASRGPPGGAQETQYF.